Listed below are T cell receptor beta chains from one sample, sequenced in a study of blood T cell repertoires in COVID-19. Measured with immunoSEQ multiplex PCR; TCRdb has only the in-frame clones, and not every one. The sample has roughly 320,000 clones, approximately 84% seen once. Sequencing was carried out using PBMCs or T cells enriched from blood (not recorded which). Receptor source: a young man who had recovered from COVID-19. The CDR3 runs from the conserved cysteine through the conserved F or W. Each record gives: V gene, J gene, D gene, clone size, CDR3 DNA, CDR3 protein. D genes are given only for firm matches. Some rows have no size entry. The others give once, few or many, or a class for an expanded clone.

V gene: TRBV10-1; J gene: TRBJ2-3; D gene: -; clone size: -; CDR3 DNA: TGCGCCAGCGGATTCCAGTCCCAGGGGGGACTAGATACGCAGTATTTT; CDR3 protein: CASGFQSQGGLDTQYF
V gene: TRBV29-1; J gene: TRBJ2-7; D gene: -; clone size: -; CDR3 DNA: TGCAGCGTTGAATTCTCGGGTCGTCTGACCTACGAGCAGTACTTC; CDR3 protein: CSVEFSGRLTYEQYF
V gene: TRBV2; J gene: TRBJ1-2; D gene: -; clone size: -; CDR3 DNA: TGTGCCCCGGGGTACTATGGCTACACCTTC; CDR3 protein: CAPGYYGYTF
V gene: TRBV9; J gene: TRBJ2-5; D gene: TRBD1; clone size: -; CDR3 DNA: TGTGCCAGCAACATCGGACAGGGAAGTTGGGAGACCCAGTACTTC; CDR3 protein: CASNIGQGSWETQYF
V gene: TRBV6-5; J gene: TRBJ1-3; D gene: -; clone size: -; CDR3 DNA: TGTGCCAGCAGACCGACAGGAACTGGAAACACCATATATTTT; CDR3 protein: CASRPTGTGNTIYF
V gene: TRBV30; J gene: TRBJ1-6; D gene: TRBD1; clone size: -; CDR3 DNA: TGTGCCTGGAGTGTACAGGGGATTAATTCACCCCTCCACTTT; CDR3 protein: CAWSVQGINSPLHF
V gene: TRBV19; J gene: TRBJ1-2; D gene: -; clone size: -; CDR3 DNA: TGTGCCAGTAGTATAGGCCCAATCCTCTTATGGCGCTACACCTTC; CDR3 protein: CASSIGPILLWRYTF
V gene: TRBV5-1; J gene: TRBJ2-2; D gene: -; clone size: -; CDR3 DNA: TGCGCCAGCAGCTTGCTCGGCAGGACGAACACCGGGGAGCTGTTTTTT; CDR3 protein: CASSLLGRTNTGELFF
V gene: TRBV6-1; J gene: TRBJ1-1; D gene: -; clone size: -; CDR3 DNA: TGTGCCAGCAGTGAGACAGGCCCATTTACTGAAGCTTTCTTT; CDR3 protein: CASSETGPFTEAFF
V gene: TRBV30; J gene: TRBJ1-2; D gene: TRBD1; clone size: -; CDR3 DNA: TGTGCCTGGAGTTCCAACAGGGGCGCCTATGGCTACACCTTC; CDR3 protein: CAWSSNRGAYGYTF
V gene: TRBV19; J gene: TRBJ2-2; D gene: -; clone size: -; CDR3 DNA: TGTGCCAGTAGTTGGCTGGCGAACACCGGGGAGCTGTTTTTT; CDR3 protein: CASSWLANTGELFF
V gene: TRBV27; J gene: TRBJ2-7; D gene: TRBD2; clone size: -; CDR3 DNA: TGTGCCAGCAGCGCACCGGGACTAGCGGCCTACGAGCAGTACTTC; CDR3 protein: CASSAPGLAAYEQYF
V gene: TRBV29-1; J gene: TRBJ2-7; D gene: -; clone size: -; CDR3 DNA: TGCAGCGTTAACGTCCTCGCAGACGAGCAGTACTTC; CDR3 protein: CSVNVLADEQYF
V gene: TRBV6-4; J gene: TRBJ2-6; D gene: TRBD1; clone size: -; CDR3 DNA: TGTGCCAGCAGTGAGGGAAGGGACAGCGTTTCTGGGGCCAACGTCCTGACTTTC; CDR3 protein: CASSEGRDSVSGANVLTF
V gene: TRBV6-5; J gene: TRBJ1-5; D gene: -; clone size: -; CDR3 DNA: TGTGCCAGCAGTTCGTCAGGGTTGAGCAATCAGCCCCAGCATTTT; CDR3 protein: CASSSSGLSNQPQHF
V gene: TRBV4-2; J gene: TRBJ2-3; D gene: TRBD2; clone size: once; CDR3 DNA: TGTGCCAGCAGCCAAGAATCGGGGACTAGGGGGGTCACAGATACGCAGTATTTT; CDR3 protein: CASSQESGTRGVTDTQYF
V gene: TRBV27; J gene: TRBJ1-5; D gene: TRBD1; clone size: -; CDR3 DNA: TGTGCCAGCAGTCTACAGGGGCCCAATCAGCCCCAGCATTTT; CDR3 protein: CASSLQGPNQPQHF
V gene: TRBV5-1; J gene: TRBJ1-1; D gene: TRBD1; clone size: -; CDR3 DNA: TGCGCCAGCAGCCAGGGGGGCACGACAGTGAACACTGAAGCTTTCTTT; CDR3 protein: CASSQGGTTVNTEAFF
V gene: TRBV24-1; J gene: TRBJ2-3; D gene: -; clone size: -; CDR3 DNA: TGTGCCACCAGTGCCCCGAACTCTAGAGATACGCAGTATTTT; CDR3 protein: CATSAPNSRDTQYF
V gene: TRBV6-5; J gene: TRBJ2-2; D gene: TRBD1; clone size: -; CDR3 DNA: TGTGCCAGCAGCCCCGCTACAGGGGCTAGCGGGGAGCTGTTTTTT; CDR3 protein: CASSPATGASGELFF
V gene: TRBV15; J gene: TRBJ2-7; D gene: TRBD1; clone size: -; CDR3 DNA: TGTGCCACCAGCAGAGATTGGGGACAGGGCTACGAGCAGTACTTC; CDR3 protein: CATSRDWGQGYEQYF
V gene: TRBV11-2; J gene: TRBJ1-1; D gene: -; clone size: -; CDR3 DNA: TGTGCCAGCAGCTTAGGTTATGGGGGGGCCCGTACTGATGAAGCTTTCTTT; CDR3 protein: CASSLGYGGARTDEAFF
V gene: TRBV6-1; J gene: TRBJ2-2; D gene: -; clone size: once; CDR3 DNA: TGTGCCAGCAGTGACAGGGGGACTTACACCGGGGAGCTGTTTTTT; CDR3 protein: CASSDRGTYTGELFF
V gene: TRBV5-1; J gene: TRBJ2-3; D gene: -; clone size: once; CDR3 DNA: TGCGCCAGCAGCCCTGTCTTTAGCACAGATACGCAGTATTTT; CDR3 protein: CASSPVFSTDTQYF
V gene: TRBV5-4; J gene: TRBJ1-2; D gene: TRBD1; clone size: -; CDR3 DNA: TGTGCCAGCAGCCCTCGAGAACAAACAGGGGGGAGAGGCTATGGCTACACCTTC; CDR3 protein: CASSPREQTGGRGYGYTF
V gene: TRBV9; J gene: TRBJ1-3; D gene: -; clone size: -; CDR3 DNA: TGTGCCAGCAGCGTAGACAGGGACCCTGGAAACACCATATATTTT; CDR3 protein: CASSVDRDPGNTIYF
V gene: TRBV5-4; J gene: TRBJ1-2; D gene: -; clone size: -; CDR3 DNA: TGTGCCAGCAGCTTGGAAGGGAGAGTTTTTGGCTACACCTTC; CDR3 protein: CASSLEGRVFGYTF
V gene: TRBV11-2; J gene: TRBJ1-2; D gene: TRBD1; clone size: -; CDR3 DNA: TGTGCCAGCAGCTTAATCGTCAGGACAGGGTCCGATGGCTACACCTTC; CDR3 protein: CASSLIVRTGSDGYTF
V gene: TRBV18; J gene: TRBJ1-2; D gene: TRBD1; clone size: -; CDR3 DNA: TGTGCCAGCTCACCACAGGGACAGGCGAACTATGGCTACACCTTC; CDR3 protein: CASSPQGQANYGYTF
V gene: TRBV5-8; J gene: TRBJ1-2; D gene: -; clone size: -; CDR3 DNA: TGTGCCAGCAGCTTGTCTGCCCTATCATACAGCGGCTACACCTTC; CDR3 protein: CASSLSALSYSGYTF
V gene: TRBV10-1; J gene: TRBJ2-1; D gene: -; clone size: -; CDR3 DNA: TGCGCCAGCTCAGACTTCTCGGCCCCTGAGCAGTTCTTC; CDR3 protein: CASSDFSAPEQFF
V gene: TRBV24-1; J gene: TRBJ2-1; D gene: TRBD2; clone size: -; CDR3 DNA: TGTGCCACCAGTAGCCACGGACTAGCGGGGAGATATAATGAGCAGTTCTTC; CDR3 protein: CATSSHGLAGRYNEQFF
V gene: TRBV10-3; J gene: TRBJ1-1; D gene: -; clone size: once; CDR3 DNA: TGTGCCATCAGTGAGGTCAGTAACACTGAAGCTTTCTTT; CDR3 protein: CAISEVSNTEAFF
V gene: TRBV21-1; J gene: TRBJ2-7; D gene: -; clone size: -; CDR3 DNA: TGTGCCACCCTGGGCACATATCCCTACGAGCAGTACTTC; CDR3 protein: CATLGTYPYEQYF
V gene: TRBV28; J gene: TRBJ2-1; D gene: -; clone size: -; CDR3 DNA: TGTGCCAGCAGTTTAATGGGTCGAGGTGAGCAGTTCTTC; CDR3 protein: CASSLMGRGEQFF
V gene: TRBV7-6; J gene: TRBJ1-4; D gene: TRBD1; clone size: -; CDR3 DNA: TGTGCCAGCAGCACCAGGACAGGGTCTAATGAAAAACTGTTTTTT; CDR3 protein: CASSTRTGSNEKLFF
V gene: TRBV28; J gene: TRBJ2-3; D gene: TRBD2; clone size: -; CDR3 DNA: TGTGCCTGCCACCGGGGGGGAAGCACAGATACGCAGTATTTT; CDR3 protein: CACHRGGSTDTQYF
V gene: TRBV7-2; J gene: TRBJ2-7; D gene: TRBD2; clone size: -; CDR3 DNA: TGTGCCAGCAGCTTAGGTCGGGAGGTCCACGAGCAGTACTTC; CDR3 protein: CASSLGREVHEQYF
V gene: TRBV2; J gene: TRBJ1-2; D gene: -; clone size: once; CDR3 DNA: TGTGCCAGCAGTGACCTGAACTATGGCTACACCTTC; CDR3 protein: CASSDLNYGYTF
V gene: TRBV4-1; J gene: TRBJ1-1; D gene: -; clone size: -; CDR3 DNA: TGCGCCAGCAGCCAAGATTTCGGGAGTGTCGGAGCTTTCTTT; CDR3 protein: CASSQDFGSVGAFF
V gene: TRBV24-1; J gene: TRBJ1-2; D gene: TRBD1; clone size: -; CDR3 DNA: TGTGCCACCCAAGGACAGGGGCTCTATGGCTACACCTTC; CDR3 protein: CATQGQGLYGYTF
V gene: TRBV2; J gene: TRBJ1-2; D gene: -; clone size: once; CDR3 DNA: TGTGCCAGCAGTGTTTTCCAGGGGCGGAACTATGGCTACACCTTC; CDR3 protein: CASSVFQGRNYGYTF
V gene: TRBV7-9; J gene: TRBJ1-5; D gene: TRBD1; clone size: few; CDR3 DNA: TGTGCCAGCAGCAAGGACAGGGTAGGCGGTCAGCCCCAGCATTTT; CDR3 protein: CASSKDRVGGQPQHF
V gene: TRBV10-2; J gene: TRBJ1-5; D gene: TRBD1; clone size: -; CDR3 DNA: TGCGCCAGCAGGGACAGGAATTATAGCAATCAGCCCCAGCATTTT; CDR3 protein: CASRDRNYSNQPQHF
V gene: TRBV10-2; J gene: TRBJ2-7; D gene: TRBD2; clone size: -; CDR3 DNA: TGCGCCAGCAGTGAGTCGAGCGGGAGTTACAACGAGCAGTACTTC; CDR3 protein: CASSESSGSYNEQYF
V gene: TRBV10-3; J gene: TRBJ1-2; D gene: -; clone size: few; CDR3 DNA: TGTGCCATCAGGGACGTAGTGGATCGATCGGGAGGCTACACCTTC; CDR3 protein: CAIRDVVDRSGGYTF
V gene: TRBV5-1; J gene: TRBJ2-3; D gene: -; clone size: -; CDR3 DNA: TGCGCCAGCAGCTTGGACAGGGCTAGCACAGATACGCAGTATTTT; CDR3 protein: CASSLDRASTDTQYF
V gene: TRBV4-1; J gene: TRBJ1-4; D gene: -; clone size: -; CDR3 DNA: TGCGCCAGCAGCCCCCGTGGGGCCCTCGTGATGTCAATTAATGAAAAACTGTTTTTT; CDR3 protein: CASSPRGALVMSINEKLFF
V gene: TRBV27; J gene: TRBJ1-1; D gene: -; clone size: few; CDR3 DNA: TGTGCCAGCAGTCAGCGGGGGAGGGACACTGAAGCTTTCTTT; CDR3 protein: CASSQRGRDTEAFF
V gene: TRBV7-2; J gene: TRBJ1-5; D gene: TRBD1; clone size: -; CDR3 DNA: TGTGCCAGCAGCCGGGACAGCGTAAATCAGCCCCAGCATTTT; CDR3 protein: CASSRDSVNQPQHF
V gene: TRBV5-4; J gene: TRBJ2-3; D gene: -; clone size: -; CDR3 DNA: TGTGCCAGCAGGGCATTAGGGGGGGAACTCACAGATACGCAGTATTTT; CDR3 protein: CASRALGGELTDTQYF
V gene: TRBV27; J gene: TRBJ2-7; D gene: TRBD1; clone size: few; CDR3 DNA: TGTGCCAGCAGTTTAGCCCCAGGGGGCTCCTACGAGCAGTACTTC; CDR3 protein: CASSLAPGGSYEQYF